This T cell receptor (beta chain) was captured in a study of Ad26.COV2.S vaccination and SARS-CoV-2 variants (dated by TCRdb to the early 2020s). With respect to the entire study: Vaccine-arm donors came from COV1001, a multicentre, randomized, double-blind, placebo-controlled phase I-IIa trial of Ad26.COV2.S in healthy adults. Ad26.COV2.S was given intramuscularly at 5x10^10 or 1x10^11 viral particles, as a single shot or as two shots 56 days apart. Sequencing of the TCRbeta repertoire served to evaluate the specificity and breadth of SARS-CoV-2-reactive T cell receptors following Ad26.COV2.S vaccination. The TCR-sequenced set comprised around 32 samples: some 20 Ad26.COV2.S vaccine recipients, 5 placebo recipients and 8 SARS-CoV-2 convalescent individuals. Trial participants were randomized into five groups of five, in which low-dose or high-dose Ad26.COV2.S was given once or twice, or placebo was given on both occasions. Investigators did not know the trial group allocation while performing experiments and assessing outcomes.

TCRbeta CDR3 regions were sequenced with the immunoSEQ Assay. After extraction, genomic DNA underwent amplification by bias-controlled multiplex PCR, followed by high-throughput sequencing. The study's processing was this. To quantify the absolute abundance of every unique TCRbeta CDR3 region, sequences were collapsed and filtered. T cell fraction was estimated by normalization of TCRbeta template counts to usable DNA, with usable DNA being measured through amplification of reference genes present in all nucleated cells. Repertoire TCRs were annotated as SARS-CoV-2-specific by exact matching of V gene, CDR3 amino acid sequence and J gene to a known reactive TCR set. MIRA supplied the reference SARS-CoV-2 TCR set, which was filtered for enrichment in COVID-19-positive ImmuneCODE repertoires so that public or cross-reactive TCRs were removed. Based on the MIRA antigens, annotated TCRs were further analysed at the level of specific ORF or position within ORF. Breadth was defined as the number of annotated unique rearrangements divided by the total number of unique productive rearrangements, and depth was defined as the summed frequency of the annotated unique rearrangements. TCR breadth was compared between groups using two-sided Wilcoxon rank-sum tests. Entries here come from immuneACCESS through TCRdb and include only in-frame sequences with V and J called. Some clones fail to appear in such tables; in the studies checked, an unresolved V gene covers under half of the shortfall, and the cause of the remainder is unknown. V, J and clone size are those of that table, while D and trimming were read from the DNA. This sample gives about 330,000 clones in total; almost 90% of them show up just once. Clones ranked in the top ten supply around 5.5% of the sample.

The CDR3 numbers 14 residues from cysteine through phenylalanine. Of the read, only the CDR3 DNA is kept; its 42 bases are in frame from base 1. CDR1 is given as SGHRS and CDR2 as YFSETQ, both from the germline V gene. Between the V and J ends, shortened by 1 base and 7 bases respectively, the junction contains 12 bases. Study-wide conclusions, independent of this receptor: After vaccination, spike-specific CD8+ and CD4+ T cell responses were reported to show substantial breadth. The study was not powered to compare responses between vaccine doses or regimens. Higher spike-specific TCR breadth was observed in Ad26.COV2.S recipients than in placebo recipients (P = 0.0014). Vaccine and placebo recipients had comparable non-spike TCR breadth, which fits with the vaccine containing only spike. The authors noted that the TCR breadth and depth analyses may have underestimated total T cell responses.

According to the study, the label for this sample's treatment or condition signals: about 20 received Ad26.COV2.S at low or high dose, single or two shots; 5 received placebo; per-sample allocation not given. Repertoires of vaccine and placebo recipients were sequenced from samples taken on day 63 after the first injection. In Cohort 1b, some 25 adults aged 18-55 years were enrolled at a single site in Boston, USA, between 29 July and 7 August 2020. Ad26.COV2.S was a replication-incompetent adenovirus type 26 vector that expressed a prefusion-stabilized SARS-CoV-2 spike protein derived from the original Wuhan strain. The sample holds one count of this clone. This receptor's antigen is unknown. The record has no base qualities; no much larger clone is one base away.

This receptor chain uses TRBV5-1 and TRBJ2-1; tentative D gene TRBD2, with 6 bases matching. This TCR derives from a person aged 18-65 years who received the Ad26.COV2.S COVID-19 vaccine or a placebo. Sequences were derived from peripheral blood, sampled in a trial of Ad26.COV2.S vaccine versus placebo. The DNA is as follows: TGCGCCAGCAGCTTGTCCACGGCGGGAAATGAGCAGTTCTTC. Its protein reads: CASSLSTAGNEQFF.